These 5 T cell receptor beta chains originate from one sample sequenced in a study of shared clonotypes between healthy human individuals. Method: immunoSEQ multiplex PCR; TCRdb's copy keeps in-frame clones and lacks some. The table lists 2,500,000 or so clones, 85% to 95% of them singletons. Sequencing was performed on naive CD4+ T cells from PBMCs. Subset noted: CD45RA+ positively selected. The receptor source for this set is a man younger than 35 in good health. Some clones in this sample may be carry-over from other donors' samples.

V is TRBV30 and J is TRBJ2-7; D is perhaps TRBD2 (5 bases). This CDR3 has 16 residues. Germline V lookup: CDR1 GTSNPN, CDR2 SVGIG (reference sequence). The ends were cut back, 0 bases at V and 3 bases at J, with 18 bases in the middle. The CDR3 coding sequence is TGTGCCTGGAGTGTTGGGAGCCCCCGGAGGTACTACGAGCAGTACTTC. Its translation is CAWSVGSPRRYYEQYF.

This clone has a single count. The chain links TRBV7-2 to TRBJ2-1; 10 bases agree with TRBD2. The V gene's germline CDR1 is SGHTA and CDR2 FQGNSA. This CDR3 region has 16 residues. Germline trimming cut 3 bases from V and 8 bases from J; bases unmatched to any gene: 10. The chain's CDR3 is CASSFGVLAGVYEQFF. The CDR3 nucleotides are TGTGCCAGCAGCTTTGGGGTTCTAGCGGGAGTCTATGAGCAGTTCTTC.

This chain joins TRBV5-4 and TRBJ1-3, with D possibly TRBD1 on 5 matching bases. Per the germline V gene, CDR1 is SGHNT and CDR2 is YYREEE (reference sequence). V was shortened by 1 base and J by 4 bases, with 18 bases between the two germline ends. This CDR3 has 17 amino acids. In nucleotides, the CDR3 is TGTGCCAGCAGCTTGCGTCAGGGTCTTCAGTCAGGAAACACCATATATTTT. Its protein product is CASSLRQGLQSGNTIYF.

In DNA, the CDR3 is TGTGCCAGCAGTTACCCCCCCGGGGGAACAGGGCGAATTGAATTCTACGAGCAGTACTTC. As protein: CASSYPPGGTGRIEFYEQYF. The chain is built from TRBV28 and TRBJ2-7; D is possibly TRBD1 or TRBD2 (6 bases each). Germline assignment: CDR1 MDHEN and CDR2 SYDVKM. The CDR3 loop spans 20 amino acids. Trimming took off 4 bases at V and 3 bases at J, with 31 bases between the two ends. The full variable domain, its missing parts supplied by reference TRBV28 and TRBJ2-7, is DVKVTQSSRYLVKRTGEKVFLECVQDMDHENMFWYRQDPGLGLRLIYFSYDVKMKEKGDIPEGYSVSREKKERFSLILESASTNQTSMYLCASSYPPGGTGRIEFYEQYFGPGTRLTVT.

The CDR3 here is CASSIYIGELFF. The CDR3 DNA is TGTGCCAGTAGTATCTACATCGGGGAGCTGTTTTTT. This sequence joins TRBV19 and TRBJ2-2; no reliable D call. The germline V gene encodes CDR1 LNHDA and CDR2 SQIVND (reference sequence). Trimming cost V 3 bases and J 7 bases, with 6 bases left between them. This CDR3 is built from 12 residues.